A single sample is the source of the 27 T cell receptor beta chains below, sequenced in a study of cytotoxic CD8 clonotypes in ibrutinib-treated CLL. This table comes from immunoSEQ multiplex PCR, and its TCRdb copy is limited to in-frame clones, with some not included. The sample shows some 3,000 clones, around 83% of them seen only once. The material sequenced was PBMCs, taken before ibrutinib treatment. These receptors were taken from a human donor with chronic lymphocytic leukemia.

The CDR3 protein is CASSLAGGQYQETQYF. The CDR3 DNA follows: TGTGCCAGCAGCTTGGCTGGTGGACAGTACCAAGAGACCCAGTACTTC. J is TRBJ2-5 and V is TRBV5-4, with D possibly TRBD1 on 6 matching bases. CDR1 is SGHNT and CDR2 is YYREEE in the germline V gene (reference sequence). The V and J ends lost 0 bases and 0 bases respectively, with 12 bases between them. This CDR3 region has 16 residues.

The rearrangement joins TRBV11-2 to TRBJ1-3; 9 bases are shared with TRBD1. J was trimmed by 0 bases and V by 5 bases; bases with no gene match: 5. The germline V gene has CDR1 SGHAT and CDR2 FQNNGV. The CDR3 extends over 16 amino acids. The CDR3 nucleotides read TGTGCCAGCAGCACAGGGGGACAGGGCTCTGGAAACACCATATATTTT. Translating it yields CASSTGGQGSGNTIYF.

This chain connects TRBV6-5 to TRBJ1-3; D is ambiguous. Germline lookup yields CDR1 MNHEY and CDR2 SVGAGI. The CDR3 sequence is 14 residues long. Trimming shortened V by 5 bases and J by 0 bases, and 8 bases separated the two germline ends. The CDR3 bases are TGTGCCAGCAGTGAGAGTCTCTCTGGAAACACCATATATTTT. Translating it yields CASSESLSGNTIYF.

The chain couples TRBV19 to TRBJ2-5; D possibly matches TRBD1 or TRBD2 (7 bases each). The CDR3 has 15 residues. Germline lookup yields CDR1 LNHDA and CDR2 SQIVND (reference sequence). Trimming took 6 bases from V and 4 from J, leaving 18 bases between them. The CDR3: CASSQRQGGRETQYF. CDR3 bases: TGTGCCAGTAGCCAAAGACAGGGAGGGAGAGAGACCCAGTACTTC.

The chain employs TRBV7-9 and TRBJ2-1, with TRBD2 as a possible D gene (6 bases). CDR3 size: 15 residues. The germline CDR1 and CDR2 sequences are SEHNR and FQNEAQ (reference sequence). Trimming left V 5 bases short and J 3 bases short, with 14 bases between. The CDR3 here is CASSQAGGYYNEQFF. In DNA form, the CDR3 reads TGTGCCAGCAGCCAAGCCGGGGGTTACTACAATGAGCAGTTCTTC.

The rearrangement joins TRBV7-9 to TRBJ2-7; tentative D call: TRBD2 (6 bases). V lost 5 bases and J lost 5, with 16 bases in between. The CDR3 has 14 amino acids. Germline V gene lookup returns CDR1 SEHNR and CDR2 FQNEAQ (reference sequence). CDR3 coding DNA: TGTGCCAGCAGCCTATCTCGGGGGAAGGACGAGCAGTACTTC. It translates to CASSLSRGKDEQYF.

The chain combines TRBV19 with TRBJ1-1, with D unclear. This CDR3 region has 13 residues. Trimming took 3 bases from V and 8 from J, leaving 13 bases between them. Germline loops: CDR1 LNHDA, CDR2 SQIVND (reference sequence). The CDR3 DNA sequence: TGTGCCAGTAGTATGGAAAGGACCGGCGAAGCTTTCTTT. This encodes CASSMERTGEAFF.

V is TRBV5-1 and J is TRBJ1-1; D is undetermined. CDR1 is SGHRS and CDR2 is YFSETQ in the germline V gene. V was trimmed by 2 bases and J by 2 bases, leaving 1 base between them. The CDR3 runs 11 residues. The DNA of the CDR3 is TGCGCCAGCAGCTTAAACACTGAAGCTTTCTTT. Translated, it gives CASSLNTEAFF.

This chain uses TRBV7-9 with TRBJ2-5; TRBD2 aligns across 13 bases. J was trimmed by 5 bases and V by 5 bases; bases with no gene match: 5. Germline V gene lookup returns CDR1 SEHNR and CDR2 FQNEAQ (reference sequence). The CDR3 has 15 amino acids. CDR3 region: CASSQTSGGLETQYF. The CDR3 nucleotides are TGTGCCAGCAGCCAGACTAGCGGGGGGTTGGAGACCCAGTACTTC.

This clone came up once. The genes are TRBV18 and TRBJ1-6; 9 nucleotides agree with TRBD1. J was trimmed by 5 bases and V by 1 base; bases with no gene match: 0. The CDR3 contains 15 residues. Per germline, CDR1 KGHSH and CDR2 LQKENI. The CDR3: CASSPRTGDNSPLHF. The CDR3 DNA reads as TGTGCCAGCTCACCACGGACAGGGGATAATTCACCCCTCCACTTT.

The V and J genes are TRBV6-1 and TRBJ2-1; TRBD2 matches at 10 bases. This CDR3 has 15 residues. Per germline, CDR1 MNHNS and CDR2 SASEGT. V lost 7 bases to trimming and J lost 10 bases; unmatched junction nucleotides: 13. The CDR3 DNA reads TGTGCCAGCACCGTGGGGCTAGCGGGGGCGCAGGAGCAGTTCTTC. Translation: CASTVGLAGAQEQFF.

The rearrangement links TRBV5-6 to TRBJ1-5; D gene ambiguous. The V gene lost 10 bases and the J gene lost 4 bases, with 18 bases spanning the gap. The CDR3 has 14 residues. The V gene's germline CDR1 is SGHDT and CDR2 YYEEEE. DNA of the CDR3: TGTGCCGGACCCCGGGAGTTCCTTAATCAGCCCCAGCATTTT. Its protein product is CAGPREFLNQPQHF. Filled out from reference TRBV5-6 and TRBJ1-5, the complete variable domain reads DAGVTQSPTHLIKTRGQQVTLRCSPKSGHDTVSWYQQALGQGPQFIFQYYEEEERQRGNFPDRFSGHQFPNYSSELNVNALLLGDSALYLCAGPREFLNQPQHFGDGTRLSIL.

The rearrangement links TRBV10-3 to TRBJ1-2, with a possible D match to TRBD1 (6 bases). Per germline, CDR1 ENHRY and CDR2 SYGVKD. The V end lost 0 bases, the J end lost 0 bases, and 11 bases lay between the germline ends. The length of the CDR3 is 16 residues. Here the CDR3 DNA reads TGTGCCATCAGTGAGTCCAGGGGCCGATCTAACTATGGCTACACCTTC. The encoded protein is CAISESRGRSNYGYTF.

The CDR3 bases are TGTGCCAGCACCCGGGACAGAGCCTACGAGCAGTACTTC. It is translated as CASTRDRAYEQYF. V and J are TRBV2 and TRBJ2-7; 7 positions match TRBD1. The CDR3 has 13 residues. The V segment lost 7 bases and the J segment 2 bases; nucleotides outside the gene matches: 5. Looked up from germline, CDR1 is SNHLY and CDR2 is FYNNEI.

Turning to this clone: Germline and junction disagree at one end, which may indicate a read error. This chain connects TRBV5-1 to TRBJ2-3; 7 bases align to TRBD1. Per the germline V gene, CDR1 is SGHRS and CDR2 is YFSETQ. The CDR3 loop spans 15 amino acids. CDR3 loop: CASSTTGDPTYTQYF. CDR3 nucleotides: TGCGCCAGCAGCACCACAGGGGACCCCACATATACGCAGTATTTT.

This chain joins TRBV27 and TRBJ1-2; TRBD1 matches at 10 bases. Trimming at V came to 0 bases and at J to 6 bases, leaving 10 bases not matched to a gene. This CDR3 has 17 residues. Germline assignment: CDR1 MNHEY and CDR2 SMNVEV (reference sequence). The CDR3 here is CASSLSGWGDRGNGYTF. For the CDR3, the DNA is TGTGCCAGCAGTTTATCGGGTTGGGGGGACAGGGGCAATGGCTACACCTTC.

This clone occurred once. The chain links TRBV6-1 to TRBJ1-5; TRBD1 is a possible D gene (5 bases). The CDR3 sequence is 17 residues long. From germline, CDR1 is MNHNS and CDR2 SASEGT. V was cut by 4 bases and J by 0 bases, with 16 bases left in between. The CDR3 DNA sequence: TGTGCCAGCAGTGGTAGAAGGGGTGGAGATAGCAATCAGCCCCAGCATTTT. This sequence encodes CASSGRRGGDSNQPQHF.

V is TRBV14 and J is TRBJ2-7; perhaps TRBD2 as D (6 bases). Judging by the DNA end, TRBJ2-1 fits better; the J call may be wrong. CDR1 and CDR2 (germline): SGHDN, FVKESK. The CDR3 totals 14 residues. CDR3 region: CASSQELAYNEQFF. The DNA of the CDR3 is TGTGCCAGCAGCCAAGAACTAGCTTACAATGAGCAGTTCTTC.

The chain is built from TRBV5-6 and TRBJ1-1, with D possibly TRBD1 on 6 matching bases. Germline V gene data show CDR1 as SGHDT and CDR2 as YYEEEE. The CDR3 has 13 residues. V shed 0 bases and J shed 6 bases, with 9 bases lying between them. The CDR3 is CASSLVQGPEAFF. In DNA form, the CDR3 reads TGTGCCAGCAGCTTGGTACAGGGCCCTGAAGCTTTCTTT.

This rearrangement joins TRBV19 to TRBJ1-2; possible D gene TRBD1, 6 bases. The CDR3 sequence is 16 residues long. The V end was cut by 5 bases, the J end by 0 bases, with 16 bases between. Germline assignment: CDR1 LNHDA and CDR2 SQIVND (reference sequence). This CDR3 reads CASSFHAGATNYGYTF. Written as DNA, the CDR3 is TGTGCCAGTAGTTTTCACGCGGGGGCCACTAACTATGGCTACACCTTC.

This clone was picked up a small number of times. The rearrangement links TRBV11-2 to TRBJ1-2; D gene unclear. The V end lost 3 bases, the J end lost 7 bases, and 6 bases lay between the germline ends. Per germline, CDR1 SGHAT and CDR2 FQNNGV. The CDR3 consists of 11 residues. CDR3 region: CASSLLGGYTF. CDR3 DNA: TGTGCCAGCAGCTTGTTGGGTGGCTACACCTTC.

The chain carries TRBV9 and TRBJ2-7; 7 nucleotides agree with TRBD2. The germline V gene has CDR1 SGDLS and CDR2 YYNGEE. J lost 3 bases, V lost 3 bases, and 9 bases had no gene match. The CDR3 consists of 15 residues. The CDR3 here is CASSAGGGEGYEQYF. The CDR3 coding sequence is TGTGCCAGCAGCGCCGGAGGAGGGGAGGGCTACGAGCAGTACTTC.

There are a few counts of this clone. This sequence joins TRBV28 and TRBJ2-7; 9 bases match TRBD2. After removal of 6 bases from V and 2 bases from J, the junction contained 5 bases not matched to a gene. Germline loops: CDR1 MDHEN, CDR2 SYDVKM. The CDR3 spans 14 residues. CDR3 region: CASRGAGGTYEQYF. The CDR3, as DNA: TGTGCCAGCAGAGGGGCGGGGGGGACCTACGAGCAGTACTTC.

The chain couples TRBV6-5 to TRBJ2-1; the match to TRBD2 covers 12 bases. The CDR3 runs 15 residues. Trimming at V came to 6 bases and at J to 4 bases, leaving 4 bases not matched to a gene. CDR1 MNHEY and CDR2 SVGAGI come from the germline V gene. The CDR3 DNA reads as TGTGCCAGCAGCCACCTAGCGGGGGGGTACAATGAGCAGTTCTTC. Its protein is CASSHLAGGYNEQFF.

The gene calls are TRBV9 and TRBJ2-1, with D perhaps TRBD1 or TRBD2 (5 bases each). CDR1 and CDR2 from the germline V gene are SGDLS and YYNGEE. There are 15 residues in the CDR3. V lost 3 bases, J lost 4 bases, and 14 bases lay in between. CDR3 in amino acids: CASSGTGTPYNEQFF. As DNA, the CDR3 is TGTGCCAGCAGCGGTACCGGGACCCCGTACAATGAGCAGTTCTTC.

The chain has TRBV4-2 and TRBJ1-1; TRBD1 matches 11 bases. Per germline, CDR1 LGHNA and CDR2 YNFKEQ. The CDR3 sequence is 16 residues long. Trimming took 1 base from V and 7 from J; bases not matched to a gene: 8. DNA for the CDR3: TGTGCCAGCAGCCAAGCCTCCGGACAGGGGGCCAGTGAAGCTTTCTTT. Its translation: CASSQASGQGASEAFF.

V is TRBV10-3 and J is TRBJ2-5, with D perhaps assigned TRBD1 or TRBD2 (5 bases each). V lost 8 bases to trimming and J lost 5 bases, with 15 bases between them. The length of the CDR3 is 13 residues. CDR1 and CDR2 (germline): ENHRY, SYGVKD. The CDR3 region is CAIGGRREETQYF. The CDR3 DNA sequence: TGTGCCATCGGGGGACGGAGAGAGGAGACCCAGTACTTC.